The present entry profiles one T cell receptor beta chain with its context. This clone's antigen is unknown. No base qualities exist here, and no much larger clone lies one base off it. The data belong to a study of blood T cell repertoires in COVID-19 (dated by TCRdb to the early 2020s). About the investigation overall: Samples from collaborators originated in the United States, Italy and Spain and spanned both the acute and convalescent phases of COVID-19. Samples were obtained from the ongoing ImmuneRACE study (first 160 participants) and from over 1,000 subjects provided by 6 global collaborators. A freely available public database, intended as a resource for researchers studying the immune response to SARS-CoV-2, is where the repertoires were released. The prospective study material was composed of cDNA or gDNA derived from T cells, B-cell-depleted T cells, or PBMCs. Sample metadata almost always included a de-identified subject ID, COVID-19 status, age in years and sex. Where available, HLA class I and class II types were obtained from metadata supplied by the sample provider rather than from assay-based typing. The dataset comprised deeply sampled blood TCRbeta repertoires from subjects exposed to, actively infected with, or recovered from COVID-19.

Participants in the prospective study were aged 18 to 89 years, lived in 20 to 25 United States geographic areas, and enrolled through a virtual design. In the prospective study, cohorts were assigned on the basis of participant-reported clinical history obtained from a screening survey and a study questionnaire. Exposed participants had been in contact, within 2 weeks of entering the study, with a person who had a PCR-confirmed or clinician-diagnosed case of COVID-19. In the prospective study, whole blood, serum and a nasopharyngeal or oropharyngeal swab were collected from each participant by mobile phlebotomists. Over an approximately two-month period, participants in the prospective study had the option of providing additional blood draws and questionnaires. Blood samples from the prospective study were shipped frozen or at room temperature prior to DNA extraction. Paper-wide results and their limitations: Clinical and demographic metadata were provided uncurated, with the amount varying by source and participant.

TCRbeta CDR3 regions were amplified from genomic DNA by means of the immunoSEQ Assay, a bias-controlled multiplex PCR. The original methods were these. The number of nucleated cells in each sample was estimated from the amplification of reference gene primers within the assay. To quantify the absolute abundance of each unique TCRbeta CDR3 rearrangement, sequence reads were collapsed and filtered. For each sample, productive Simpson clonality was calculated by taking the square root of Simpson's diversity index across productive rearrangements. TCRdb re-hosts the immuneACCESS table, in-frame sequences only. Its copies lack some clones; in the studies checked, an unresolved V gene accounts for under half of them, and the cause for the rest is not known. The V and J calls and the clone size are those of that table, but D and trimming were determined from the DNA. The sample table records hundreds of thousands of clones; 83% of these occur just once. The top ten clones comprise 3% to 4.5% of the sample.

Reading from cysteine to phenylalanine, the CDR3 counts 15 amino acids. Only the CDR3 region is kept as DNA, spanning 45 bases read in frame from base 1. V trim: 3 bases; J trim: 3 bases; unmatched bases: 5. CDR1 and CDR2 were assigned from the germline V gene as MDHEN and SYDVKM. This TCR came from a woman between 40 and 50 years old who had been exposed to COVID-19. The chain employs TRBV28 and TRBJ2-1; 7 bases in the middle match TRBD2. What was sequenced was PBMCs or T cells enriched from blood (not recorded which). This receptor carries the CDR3 CASSFSRGSYNEQFF. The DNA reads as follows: TGTGCCAGCAGTTTTTCGCGGGGGAGCTACAATGAGCAGTTCTTC.